The 21 T cell receptor beta chains below all came from one sample that was sequenced in a study of T cell responses to AZD1222 COVID-19 vaccine. Here immunoSEQ multiplex PCR was the method, and the copy in TCRdb shows in-frame clones only, minus some. The table has 100,000 or so clones, approximately 89% seen once. The sequencing used peripheral blood, collected on day 0 of MenACWY control vaccination. These receptors were collected from an adult in good health.

The J gene is TRBJ2-7, the V gene TRBV11-2; 10 bases map to TRBD1. V lost 3 bases to trimming and J lost 3 bases; unmatched junction nucleotides: 2. The CDR3 spans 14 residues. From germline, CDR1 is SGHAT and CDR2 FQNNGV. CDR3 bases: TGTGCCAGCAGCTTTCGGACAGGGGGCTACGAGCAGTACTTC. Its translation: CASSFRTGGYEQYF.

The V and J genes are TRBV7-2 and TRBJ2-1; 12 nucleotides match TRBD2. The CDR3 covers 15 residues. Germline CDR1 SGHTA, CDR2 FQGNSA. V shed 4 bases, J shed 7 bases, and the junction held 5 bases outside the gene matches. This CDR3 reads CASSSSGGAVNEQFF. The CDR3 coding sequence is TGTGCCAGCAGCTCTAGCGGGGGGGCCGTTAATGAGCAGTTCTTC.

This clone was picked up one time. V is TRBV5-5 and J is TRBJ1-4; 7 bases agree with TRBD1. This CDR3 has 14 amino acids. CDR1 is SGHKS, CDR2 YYEKEE, per germline (reference sequence). The trim removed 4 bases at V and 5 bases at J, leaving 5 bases unmatched. DNA for the CDR3: TGTGCCAGCAGCCAGGGGACAGTGAATGAAAAACTGTTTTTT. Residues: CASSQGTVNEKLFF. The full variable domain, with the rest looked up from reference TRBV5-5 and TRBJ1-4, is DAGVTQSPTHLIKTRGQQVTLRCSPISGHKSVSWYQQVLGQGPQFIFQYYEKEERGRGNFPDRFSARQFPNYSSELNVNALLLGDSALYLCASSQGTVNEKLFFGSGTQLSVL.

The chain links TRBV6-5 to TRBJ1-3; 7 bases line up with TRBD1. V was pared by 5 bases and J by 3 bases, with 7 bases of the junction left unmatched. From germline, CDR1 is MNHEY and CDR2 SVGAGI. CDR3 length: 15 amino acids. CDR3 DNA sequence: TGTGCCAGCAGTCCGCAGGGGGTCGGTGGAAACACCATATATTTT. It yields the protein CASSPQGVGGNTIYF.

The V and J genes are TRBV2 and TRBJ1-5, with D uncertain. V was trimmed by 3 bases and J by 7 bases, leaving 7 bases between them. The CDR3 is 12 amino acids. The germline V gene has CDR1 SNHLY and CDR2 FYNNEI. The CDR3 region is CASSDGEQPQHF. The CDR3 coding sequence is TGTGCCAGCAGTGACGGAGAGCAGCCCCAGCATTTT. The full variable domain, in which reference TRBV2 and TRBJ1-5 provide the parts outside the CDR3, is EPEVTQTPSHQVTQMGQEVILRCVPISNHLYFYWYRQILGQKVEFLVSFYNNEISEKSEIFDDQFSVERPDGSNFTLKIRSTKLEDSAMYFCASSDGEQPQHFGDGTRLSIL.

The J gene is TRBJ1-2, the V gene TRBV6-5; 11 nucleotides match TRBD1. Trimming removed 2 bases from V and 4 bases from J; junction bases left unmatched: 6. This CDR3 is 16 amino acids long. Germline CDR1 reads MNHEY; CDR2 reads SVGAGI. CDR3 region: CASSYVRTGGSYGYTF. The CDR3 DNA sequence: TGTGCCAGCAGTTACGTAAGGACAGGGGGCAGCTATGGCTACACCTTC.

The chain recombines TRBV5-1 with TRBJ1-2; D uncertain. V lost 0 bases and J lost 7, with 13 bases in between. This CDR3 is built from 14 residues. Germline CDR1 reads SGHRS; CDR2 reads YFSETQ. The CDR3 DNA reads as TGCGCCAGCAGCTTGGCTAGGGAGTTCGGTGGCTACACCTTC. It encodes CASSLAREFGGYTF.

Points on this clone: Other DNA sequences of this sample code for an identical CDR3. CDR3 DNA: TGTGCCAGCTCACCAGGGGGTGATCAGCCCCAGCATTTT. Translated: CASSPGGDQPQHF. The chain has TRBV18 and TRBJ1-5, with a weak D call TRBD1 (5 bases). The CDR3 covers 13 residues. Trimming removed 2 bases at V and 5 bases at J, with 7 bases between. The germline CDR1 and CDR2 sequences are KGHSH and LQKENI.

The genes are TRBV2 and TRBJ2-5; 7 bases map to TRBD2. The V and J ends lost 2 bases and 3 bases, in that order; junction bases with no gene match: 15. The CDR3 runs to 18 residues. CDR1 SNHLY and CDR2 FYNNEI come from the germline V gene. The CDR3 DNA reads TGTGCCAGCAGTGAATCGAGGCTGGTCGGGGGAGGGGAAGAGACCCAGTACTTC. Its translation is CASSESRLVGGGEETQYF.

V and J are TRBV6-1 and TRBJ1-6; the D is unclear. The CDR3 length is 12 residues. V was cut by 3 bases and J by 8 bases, with 5 bases left in between. The germline gives CDR1 MNHNS, CDR2 SASEGT. The CDR3 DNA reads as TGTGCCAGCAGTGAGTACGATTCACCCCTCCACTTT. Its protein is CASSEYDSPLHF.

CDR3 sequence: CSAALVGSRSEKLFF. CDR3 in DNA: TGCAGCGCTGCCCTGGTTGGCAGCAGGAGTGAAAAACTGTTTTTT. The V call is TRBV29-1, the J call TRBJ1-4; no clear D. V dropped 7 bases and J dropped 7 bases, with 22 bases sitting between them. Germline CDR1 reads SQVTM; CDR2 reads ANQGSEA. CDR3 size: 15 residues.

The gene calls are TRBV6-5 and TRBJ2-5; D is possibly TRBD1 (6 bases). The V end lost 5 bases, the J end lost 4 bases, and 17 bases lay between the germline ends. The V gene's germline CDR1 is MNHEY and CDR2 SVGAGI. The CDR3 has 15 amino acids. The CDR3 sequence: CASSTQQGIGETQYF. CDR3 DNA sequence: TGTGCCAGCAGTACCCAACAGGGTATTGGAGAGACCCAGTACTTC.

This chain links TRBV29-1 with TRBJ2-1; D is possibly TRBD2 (6 bases). Germline assignment: CDR1 SQVTM and CDR2 ANQGSEA. This CDR3 has 11 residues. This CDR3 reads CAQEGPTEQFF. Here the CDR3 DNA reads TGCGCCCAGGAGGGCCCCACTGAGCAGTTCTTC.

The chain employs TRBV18 and TRBJ1-1; D is ambiguous. V lost 6 bases, J lost 6 bases, and 17 bases lay in between. Germline CDR1 KGHSH, CDR2 LQKENI. This CDR3 spans 14 amino acids. CDR3 region: CASSSSPGGPEAFF. In DNA, the CDR3 is TGTGCCAGCTCCAGCTCACCAGGAGGGCCTGAAGCTTTCTTT.

J is TRBJ1-6 and V is TRBV6-5; D is unclear. The CDR3 runs 15 residues. V was cut by 2 bases and J by 9 bases, with 14 bases left in between. In germline, CDR1 is MNHEY, CDR2 SVGAGI. DNA of the CDR3: TGTGCCAGCAGTTACGGGGTCTCAGAGCCTTCACCCCTCCACTTT. It specifies CASSYGVSEPSPLHF.

Here the CDR3 DNA reads TGTGCCAGCAGTAGAGAACAGGGAGAGACCCAGTACTTC. Its translation: CASSREQGETQYF. J is TRBJ2-5 and V is TRBV6-4, with a weak D call TRBD1 (6 bases). This CDR3 spans 13 amino acids. With 5 bases removed from V and 4 bases from J, the gap between germline ends came to 11 bases. The germline V gene encodes CDR1 MRHNA and CDR2 SNTAGT.

The CDR3 is CASSPAVLMNTEAFF. The CDR3 DNA is TGTGCCAGCTCACCAGCTGTTCTCATGAACACTGAAGCTTTCTTT. The rearrangement uses TRBV18 and TRBJ1-1; D gene ambiguous. Trimming cost V 2 bases and J 0 bases, with 10 bases left between them. The CDR3 sequence is 15 residues long. The germline gives CDR1 KGHSH, CDR2 LQKENI.

V and J are TRBV6-5 and TRBJ2-2; D may be TRBD1 (6 bases). This CDR3 region has 15 residues. V lost 1 base, J lost 1 base, and 7 bases lay in between. CDR1 and CDR2 (germline): MNHEY, SVGAGI. The CDR3 coding sequence is TGTGCCAGCAGTTACTTACAGGGGAACACCGGGGAGCTGTTTTTT. Its translation is CASSYLQGNTGELFF.

The table lists this clone with a count of one. The chain employs TRBV4-2 and TRBJ2-2; TRBD2 is a possible D gene (7 bases). V was cut by 0 bases and J by 4 bases, with 18 bases left in between. CDR1 is LGHNA and CDR2 is YNFKEQ in the germline V gene. The CDR3 totals 18 residues. The CDR3 DNA is TGTGCCAGCAGCCAAGACCGAGGCGGGGGCTCGAGCACCGGGGAGCTGTTTTTT. Its translation is CASSQDRGGGSSTGELFF.

In this sample, this clone turned up a few times. The chain combines TRBV30 with TRBJ1-2; a possible D gene is TRBD1 (6 bases). The CDR3 has 12 residues. The V gene's germline CDR1 is GTSNPN and CDR2 SVGIG (reference sequence). V shed 3 bases and J shed 9 bases, with 14 bases lying between them. The DNA of the CDR3 is TGTGCCTGGAGCTCGGGGGCGGTTAGCTACACCTTC. Translating it yields CAWSSGAVSYTF.

The chain's CDR3 is CASSSLVESYNEQFF. For the CDR3, the DNA is TGTGCCAGCAGCTCCTTGGTGGAATCCTACAATGAGCAGTTCTTC. The genes are TRBV5-4 and TRBJ2-1; D remains ambiguous. V was pared by 3 bases and J by 1 base, with 11 bases between. CDR1 is SGHNT, CDR2 YYREEE, per germline (reference sequence). The CDR3 totals 15 residues.